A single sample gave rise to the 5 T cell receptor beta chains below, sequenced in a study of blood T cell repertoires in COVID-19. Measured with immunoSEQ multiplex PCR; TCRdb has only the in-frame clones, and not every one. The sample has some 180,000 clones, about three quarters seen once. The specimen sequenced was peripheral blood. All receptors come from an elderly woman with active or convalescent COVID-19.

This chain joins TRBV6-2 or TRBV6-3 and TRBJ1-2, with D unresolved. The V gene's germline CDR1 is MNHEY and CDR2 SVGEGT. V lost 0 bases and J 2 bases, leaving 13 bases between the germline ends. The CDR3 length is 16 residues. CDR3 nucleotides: TGTGCCAGCAGTTACTCGTGGGGAGGAGAGAACTATGGCTACACCTTC. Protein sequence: CASSYSWGGENYGYTF.

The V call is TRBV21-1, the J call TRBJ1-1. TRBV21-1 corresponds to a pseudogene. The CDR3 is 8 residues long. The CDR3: CASSEAFF. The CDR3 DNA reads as TGTGCCTCGTCTGAAGCTTTCTTT.

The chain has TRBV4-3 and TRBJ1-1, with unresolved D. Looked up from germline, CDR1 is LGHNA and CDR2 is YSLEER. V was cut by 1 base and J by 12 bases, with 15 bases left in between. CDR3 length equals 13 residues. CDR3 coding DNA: TGCGCCAGCAGCCAAGTACTGGAGTCGGGGACTTTCTTT. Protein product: CASSQVLESGTFF.

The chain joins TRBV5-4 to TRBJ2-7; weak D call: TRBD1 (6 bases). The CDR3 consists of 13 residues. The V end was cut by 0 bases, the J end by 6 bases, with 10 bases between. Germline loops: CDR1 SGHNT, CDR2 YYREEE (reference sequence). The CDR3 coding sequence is TGTGCCAGCAGCTTGGGGGGGCTTAGCGAGCAGTACTTC. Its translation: CASSLGGLSEQYF.

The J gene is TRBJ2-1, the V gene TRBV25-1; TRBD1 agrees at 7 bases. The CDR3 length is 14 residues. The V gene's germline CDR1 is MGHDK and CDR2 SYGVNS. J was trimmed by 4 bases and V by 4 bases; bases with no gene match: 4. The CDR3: CASSGRDRYNEQFF. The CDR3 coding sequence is TGTGCCAGCAGTGGCCGGGACAGATACAATGAGCAGTTCTTC.